A selection of T cell receptor beta chains follows, all from one sample in a study of blood T cell repertoires in COVID-19. The data were produced by immunoSEQ multiplex PCR, yet TCRdb's version contains in-frame clones alone and is incomplete. The sample contains approximately 300,000 clones, roughly 85% of which appear only once. Sequenced: PBMCs or T cells enriched from blood (not recorded which). Source of these receptors: a woman in her 30s who had been exposed to COVID-19. CDR3s include the opening cysteine and the closing phenylalanine or tryptophan. A D gene is named only where the DNA matches it firmly. Expanded clones get a size class; other rows say once, few or many, or leave the size out.

D	size	length	V	J	CDR3	DNA
TRBD2	.	17	TRBV3-1/TRBV3-2	TRBJ2-1	CASSQVFTSGSVNEQFF	TGTGCCAGCAGCCAAGTCTTCACTAGCGGGAGTGTAAATGAGCAGTTCTTC
TRBD2	.	15	TRBV28	TRBJ2-7	CASSKPGTSGIGQYF	TGTGCCAGCAGCAAACCCGGGACTAGCGGGATCGGACAGTACTTC
TRBD1	.	15	TRBV9	TRBJ1-3	CASSARGQEENTIYF	TGTGCCAGCAGCGCGAGAGGACAGGAAGAAAACACCATATATTTT
TRBD1	.	15	TRBV9	TRBJ1-2	CASSVVGGPSYGYTF	TGTGCCAGCAGCGTAGTAGGGGGCCCAAGCTATGGCTACACCTTC
TRBD1	.	15	TRBV7-9	TRBJ1-1	CASSPEQGGNTEAFF	TGTGCCAGCAGCCCCGAACAGGGGGGGAACACTGAAGCTTTCTTT
TRBD1	.	15	TRBV7-2	TRBJ1-5	CASSPGQGINQPQHF	TGTGCCAGCAGCCCGGGACAGGGGATTAATCAGCCCCAGCATTTT
TRBD1	.	16	TRBV7-9	TRBJ1-1	CASSSSRQGSYTEAFF	TGTGCCAGCAGCTCTTCGAGACAGGGATCGTACACTGAAGCTTTCTTT
.	.	13	TRBV24-1	TRBJ1-1	CATSLGGNTEAFF	TGTGCCACCAGCCTGGGGGGGAACACTGAAGCTTTCTTT
.	.	16	TRBV9	TRBJ2-2	CASSVVVRGGTGELFF	TGTGCCAGCAGCGTAGTTGTAAGGGGGGGCACCGGGGAGCTGTTTTTT
.	.	15	TRBV5-1	TRBJ1-3	CASSLEGDSGNTIYF	TGCGCCAGCAGCTTGGAGGGGGACTCTGGAAACACCATATATTTT
TRBD1	many	14	TRBV28	TRBJ1-5	CASRQTGSGQPQHF	TGTGCCAGCAGGCAGACAGGGTCGGGTCAGCCCCAGCATTTT
TRBD2	.	18	TRBV9	TRBJ2-3	CASSVWRGLAGGTDTQYF	TGTGCCAGCAGCGTCTGGCGGGGACTAGCGGGAGGTACAGATACGCAGTATTTT
TRBD1	.	15	TRBV10-3	TRBJ1-3	CAISLDRNSGNTIYF	TGTGCCATCAGTTTGGACAGGAACTCTGGAAACACCATATATTTT
.	.	16	TRBV21-1	TRBJ2-5	CASSPQGNRASETQYF	TGTGCCAGCAGCCCGCAGGGGAACAGGGCGTCGGAGACCCAGTACTTC
.	once	14	TRBV7-3	TRBJ2-5	CASSPSGFQETQYF	TGTGCCAGCAGCCCCAGTGGCTTCCAAGAGACCCAGTACTTC
.	few	14	TRBV6-1	TRBJ2-7	CASSEADDRYEQYF	TGTGCCAGCAGTGAAGCGGATGACAGGTACGAGCAGTACTTC
.	.	14	TRBV19	TRBJ2-7	CASSIGPGSYEQYF	TGTGCCAGTAGTATAGGCCCCGGTTCCTACGAGCAGTACTTC
TRBD1	.	16	TRBV18	TRBJ1-5	CASSPSTGMSNQPQHF	TGTGCCAGCTCACCCTCGACAGGGATGAGCAATCAGCCCCAGCATTTT
TRBD2	once	20	TRBV19	TRBJ2-3	CASSSTGLAGGYGRTDTQYF	TGTGCCAGTAGTTCGACCGGACTAGCGGGGGGCTACGGTAGAACAGATACGCAGTATTTT
TRBD1	.	15	TRBV27	TRBJ1-2	CASSLDAGGSYGYTF	TGTGCCAGCAGTTTAGACGCAGGGGGCTCTTATGGCTACACCTTC
TRBD2	.	16	TRBV9	TRBJ2-2	CASSVLAGGNTGELFF	TGTGCCAGCAGCGTTTTAGCGGGAGGGAACACCGGGGAGCTGTTTTTT
TRBD1	.	15	TRBV19	TRBJ1-1	CASSLRTGGAPEAFF	TGTGCCAGTAGTCTGCGGACAGGGGGGGCACCTGAAGCTTTCTTT
TRBD1	.	15	TRBV5-1	TRBJ2-3	CASSTGTGRTDTQYF	TGCGCCAGCAGCACCGGGACAGGGCGGACAGATACGCAGTATTTT
.	.	15	TRBV5-4	TRBJ1-1	CASSLAGRENTEAFF	TGTGCCAGCAGCTTGGCCGGGCGGGAGAACACTGAAGCTTTCTTT
TRBD1	.	14	TRBV27	TRBJ1-6	CASGTDRSGSPLHF	TGTGCCAGCGGAACGGACAGGTCGGGTTCACCCCTCCACTTT
TRBD2	.	15	TRBV9	TRBJ2-1	CASSVVSGGVNEQFF	TGTGCCAGCAGCGTAGTGAGCGGGGGGGTGAATGAGCAGTTCTTC
.	.	15	TRBV28	TRBJ2-6	CASSFMGAGANVLTF	TGTGCCAGCAGTTTCATGGGGGCCGGGGCCAACGTCCTGACTTTC
.	.	14	TRBV19	TRBJ1-1	CASSITGWGTEAFF	TGTGCCAGTAGTATAACAGGGTGGGGCACTGAAGCTTTCTTT
.	.	15	TRBV11-1	TRBJ1-2	CASSFERGEPYGYTF	TGTGCCAGCAGCTTCGAACGGGGGGAGCCCTATGGCTACACCTTC
.	.	17	TRBV27	TRBJ1-3	CASSLSVPDSSGNTIYF	TGTGCCAGCAGTTTATCCGTCCCGGACAGCTCTGGAAACACCATATATTTT
TRBD1	.	14	TRBV18	TRBJ2-7	CASSSGTGSYEQYF	TGTGCCAGCTCATCCGGGACAGGGTCCTACGAGCAGTACTTC
.	.	14	TRBV7-2	TRBJ1-3	CASREGVSGNTIYF	TGTGCCTCAAGAGAGGGGGTCTCTGGAAACACCATATATTTT